This record looks at one TCR beta chain sequence and its context. The authors' processing: Reference gene primer amplification gave nucleated cell count estimates. Assay used: immunoSEQ multiplex PCR; TCRdb lists only in-frame clones, some missing. The V and J calls and clone size were taken over from that table, and D and trimming were inferred from the DNA. The table lists approximately 500,000 clones, 85% to 90% of them singletons. The CDR3 runs 16 residues. V gave up 2 bases and J gave up 0 bases; unmatched junction bases: 3. The V gene's germline CDR1 is SGHDT and CDR2 YYEEEE. The data belong to a study of blood T cell repertoires in COVID-19.

The clonotype was recovered from a woman aged 45-59 years with COVID-19, enrolled during active disease. Sequences were obtained from peripheral blood. The chain uses TRBV5-6 and TRBJ1-5; 9 positions agree with TRBD1. As DNA, the CDR3 is TGTGCCAGCAGCTTCGGGACAGGGTATAGCAATCAGCCCCAGCATTTT. Translating it yields CASSFGTGYSNQPQHF.